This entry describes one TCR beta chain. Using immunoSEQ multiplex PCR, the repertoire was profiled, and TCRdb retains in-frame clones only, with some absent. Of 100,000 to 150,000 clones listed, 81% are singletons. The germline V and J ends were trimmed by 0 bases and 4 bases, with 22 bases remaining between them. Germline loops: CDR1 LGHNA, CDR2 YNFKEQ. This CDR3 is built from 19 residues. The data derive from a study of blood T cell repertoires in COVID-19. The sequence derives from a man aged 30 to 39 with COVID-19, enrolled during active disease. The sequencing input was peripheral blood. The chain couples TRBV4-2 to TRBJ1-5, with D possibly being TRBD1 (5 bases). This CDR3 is CASSQDSWQGGRGNQPQHF. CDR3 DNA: TGTGCCAGCAGCCAAGATTCGTGGCAGGGCGGTCGTGGTAATCAGCCCCAGCATTTT.